Following are 21 T cell receptor beta chains from one sample sequenced in a study of shared clonotypes between healthy human individuals. TCRdb keeps only in-frame clones here, not all; method: immunoSEQ multiplex PCR. The table lists over 950,000 clones, around 77% of them singletons. The specimen sequenced was memory CD4+ T cells from PBMCs. Documented subset: CD45RA-negative fraction. Every receptor here comes from a man between 18 and 35 years old in good health. Some clones in this sample may be carry-over from other donors' samples.

The sample holds one count of this clone. The rearrangement links TRBV27 to TRBJ2-5; 7 bases agree with TRBD2. After removal of 6 bases from V and 5 bases from J, the junction contained 15 bases not matched to a gene. CDR1 is MNHEY and CDR2 is SMNVEV in the germline V gene (reference sequence). CDR3 size: 16 residues. CDR3 DNA sequence: TGTGCCAGCAGCTCCCGCGGACTAGTTAGGTCTGAGACCCAGTACTTC. Translating it yields CASSSRGLVRSETQYF.

The chain employs TRBV7-2 and TRBJ2-7; a weak D match, TRBD1 (6 bases). In germline, CDR1 is SGHTA, CDR2 FQGNSA. CDR3 length: 14 residues. Trimming removed 3 bases from V and 1 base from J, with 10 bases in between. CDR3 region: CASSFGQFSYEQYF. CDR3 nucleotides: TGTGCCAGCAGCTTCGGACAGTTTTCCTACGAGCAGTACTTC.

V gene TRBV11-3 combines with J gene TRBJ2-2; D unresolved. V dropped 5 bases and J dropped 1 base, with 11 bases sitting between them. Germline CDR1 is SGHNT and CDR2 is YENEEA. The CDR3 is made up of 15 amino acids. CDR3 in amino acids: CASSPHGVNTGELFF. The DNA of the CDR3 is TGTGCCAGCAGCCCGCACGGAGTGAACACCGGGGAGCTGTTTTTT.

This sequence joins TRBV2 and TRBJ2-3; possibly TRBD1 for D (6 bases). The germline V and J ends were trimmed by 0 bases and 8 bases, with 9 bases remaining between them. Germline assignment: CDR1 SNHLY and CDR2 FYNNEI. The CDR3 is made up of 13 amino acids. CDR3 in DNA: TGTGCCAGCAGTGAAGCCAGGGGAATTACGCAGTATTTT. It translates to CASSEARGITQYF.

The chain links TRBV7-2 to TRBJ2-1; 7 bases are shared with TRBD2. In germline, CDR1 is SGHTA, CDR2 FQGNSA. The CDR3 has 14 residues. V gave up 1 base and J gave up 9 bases; unmatched junction bases: 6. The chain's CDR3 is CASSLGPWGGEQFF. The CDR3 region has the DNA TGTGCCAGCAGCTTAGGCCCCTGGGGGGGTGAGCAGTTCTTC.

The chain carries TRBV15 and TRBJ1-5; tentative D call: TRBD1 (6 bases). The CDR3 runs to 14 residues. Germline CDR1 reads LNHNV; CDR2 reads YYDKDF (reference sequence). V was trimmed by 3 bases and J by 4 bases, leaving 10 bases between them. The CDR3 coding sequence is TGTGCCACCAGCAGCTACAGGGAGAATCAGCCCCAGCATTTT. Amino acid sequence: CATSSYRENQPQHF.

This chain uses TRBV7-2 with TRBJ1-6, with a possible D match to TRBD1 (5 bases). The germline V and J ends were trimmed by 5 bases and 4 bases, with 9 bases remaining between them. The germline CDR1 and CDR2 sequences are SGHTA and FQGNSA. This CDR3 is 14 amino acids long. The CDR3: CASSLTAYNSPLHF. The CDR3 coding sequence is TGTGCCAGCAGCCTGACAGCTTATAATTCACCCCTCCACTTT.

This chain connects TRBV29-1 to TRBJ2-5; no reliable D call. V was clipped by 3 bases and J by 5 bases, with 13 bases between them. CDR1 and CDR2 (germline): SQVTM, ANQGSEA. The CDR3 sequence is 13 residues long. The DNA of the CDR3 is TGCAGCGTTGATCGGGCCGGGTACGAGACCCAGTACTTC. It specifies CSVDRAGYETQYF.

Notes on this clone: Other DNA sequences in the same sample also yield this CDR3. V gene TRBV28 combines with J gene TRBJ1-1; D possibly corresponds to TRBD1 (5 bases). With 6 bases removed from V and 4 bases from J, the gap between germline ends came to 21 bases. Germline CDR1 is MDHEN and CDR2 is SYDVKM. There are 16 residues in the CDR3. CDR3 residues: CASRLQGMKYSTEAFF. CDR3 nucleotides: TGTGCCAGCAGACTCCAGGGAATGAAGTATAGCACTGAAGCTTTCTTT.

This clone was seen once. The V gene is TRBV5-1, the J gene TRBJ2-1, with TRBD1 identical over 9 bases. Looked up from germline, CDR1 is SGHRS and CDR2 is YFSETQ. This CDR3 is 15 amino acids long. V lost 4 bases to trimming and J lost 6 bases; unmatched junction nucleotides: 8. CDR3 region: CASSPMGTGTNEQFF. As DNA, the CDR3 is TGCGCCAGCAGCCCTATGGGGACAGGGACCAATGAGCAGTTCTTC.

V gene TRBV2 combines with J gene TRBJ2-7; D gene unclear. V dropped 6 bases and J dropped 6 bases, with 12 bases sitting between them. The CDR3 runs 12 residues. Germline V gene data show CDR1 as SNHLY and CDR2 as FYNNEI. CDR3 nucleotide sequence: TGTGCCAGCAGGGCTTTAGCATCCGAGCAGTACTTC. Translated: CASRALASEQYF.

The chain couples TRBV28 to TRBJ2-7, with a weak D call TRBD1 (7 bases). The CDR3 is 14 amino acids. Germline V gives CDR1 MDHEN, CDR2 SYDVKM. V was shortened by 5 bases and J by 3 bases, with 14 bases between the two germline ends. This CDR3 is CASSPPGGFYEQYF. DNA of the CDR3: TGTGCCAGCAGTCCCCCAGGGGGGTTCTACGAGCAGTACTTC.

The sample holds a few counts of this clone. The CDR3 bases are TGTGCCAGCAGTTCCCGTTATAGCAATCAGCCCCAGCATTTT. Protein product: CASSSRYSNQPQHF. The V and J genes are TRBV28 and TRBJ1-5; the D is unclear. The CDR3 has 14 residues. Germline-derived CDR1 and CDR2 are MDHEN and SYDVKM. V was cut by 4 bases and J by 0 bases, with 7 bases left in between.

This clone was counted only a few times. The chain couples TRBV25-1 to TRBJ2-7, with 12 nucleotides matching TRBD2. The CDR3 is made up of 13 amino acids. Germline CDR1 MGHDK, CDR2 SYGVNS. V dropped 8 bases and J dropped 5; count of bases not matched to a gene: 4. Here the CDR3 DNA reads TGTGCCAGCGGTCTAGCGGGAGGGGACGAGCAGTACTTC. Translation: CASGLAGGDEQYF.

The CDR3 DNA reads as TGCGCCAGCAGCCTACCGGGACAGGTTAATGAAAAACTGTTTTTT. Protein product: CASSLPGQVNEKLFF. The chain is built from TRBV5-1 and TRBJ1-4, with TRBD1 identical over 8 bases. V was pared by 4 bases and J by 4 bases, with 6 bases of the junction left unmatched. The CDR3 is 15 residues long. CDR1 and CDR2 from the germline V gene are SGHRS and YFSETQ.

This sequence joins TRBV19 and TRBJ1-1, with D uncertain. V was shortened by 6 bases and J by 0 bases, with 11 bases between the two germline ends. Germline assignment: CDR1 LNHDA and CDR2 SQIVND (reference sequence). This CDR3 is built from 14 residues. The CDR3 DNA is TGTGCCAGTAGAGGCTACCTCATGAACACTGAAGCTTTCTTT. Translating gives CASRGYLMNTEAFF.

The chain is built from TRBV15 and TRBJ1-3; D not certain. The CDR3 extends over 14 amino acids. V lost 0 bases and J 1 base, leaving 4 bases between the germline ends. Germline lookup yields CDR1 LNHNV and CDR2 YYDKDF (reference sequence). The CDR3 loop is CATSREVSGNTIYF. The DNA for the CDR3 is TGTGCCACCAGCAGAGAAGTATCTGGAAACACCATATATTTT.

The CDR3 region is CASSLAAYNEQFF. The CDR3, as DNA: TGTGCCAGCAGCTTAGCAGCATACAATGAGCAGTTCTTC. The chain has TRBV11-3 and TRBJ2-1; D is undetermined. Per the germline V gene, CDR1 is SGHNT and CDR2 is YENEEA. Trimming pared 1 base from V and 4 bases from J, leaving 5 bases between. The CDR3 is 13 amino acids.

The chain employs TRBV7-2 and TRBJ2-7; possibly TRBD2 for D (5 bases). Germline assignment: CDR1 SGHTA and CDR2 FQGNSA. The CDR3 extends over 15 amino acids. V gave up 2 bases and J gave up 0 bases, with 11 bases separating them. The CDR3 here is CASSLRAGPSYEQYF. Written as DNA, the CDR3 is TGTGCCAGCAGCTTACGCGCGGGTCCCTCCTACGAGCAGTACTTC. Variable domain in full (rest from reference TRBV7-2 and TRBJ2-7): GAGVSQSPSNKVTEKGKDVELRCDPISGHTALYWYRQSLGQGLEFLIYFQGNSAPDKSGLPSDRFSAERTGGSVSTLTIQRTQQEDSAVYLCASSLRAGPSYEQYFGPGTRLTVT.

The genes are TRBV30 and TRBJ1-1; D not resolved. The V end was cut by 3 bases, the J end by 7 bases, with 21 bases between. From germline, CDR1 is GTSNPN and CDR2 SVGIG (reference sequence). The CDR3 consists of 15 residues. The CDR3 region is CAWRANAVRVDEAFF. The CDR3 DNA sequence: TGTGCCTGGAGAGCTAATGCGGTCCGGGTAGATGAAGCTTTCTTT.

This clone was detected once. The chain uses TRBV25-1 and TRBJ2-3; the D gene is possibly TRBD2 (6 bases). V lost 6 bases and J lost 3, with 10 bases in between. The V gene's germline CDR1 is MGHDK and CDR2 SYGVNS. The length of the CDR3 is 13 residues. CDR3 bases: TGTGCCAGCAGCGGGAGTGGTACAGATACGCAGTATTTT. It encodes CASSGSGTDTQYF.